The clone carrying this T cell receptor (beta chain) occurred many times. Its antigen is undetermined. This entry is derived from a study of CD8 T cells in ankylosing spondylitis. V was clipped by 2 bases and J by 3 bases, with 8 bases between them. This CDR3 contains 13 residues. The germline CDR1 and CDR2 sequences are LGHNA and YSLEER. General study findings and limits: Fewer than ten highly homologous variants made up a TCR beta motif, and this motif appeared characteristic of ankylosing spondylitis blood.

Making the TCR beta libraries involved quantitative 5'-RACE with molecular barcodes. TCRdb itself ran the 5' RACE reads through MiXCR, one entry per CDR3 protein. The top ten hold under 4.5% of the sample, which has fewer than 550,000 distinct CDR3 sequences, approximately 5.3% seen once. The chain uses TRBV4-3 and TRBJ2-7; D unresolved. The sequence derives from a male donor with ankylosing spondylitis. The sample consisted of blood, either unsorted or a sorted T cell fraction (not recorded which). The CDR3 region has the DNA TGCGCCAGCAGCCAACGGCCCGGCTACGAGCAGTACTTC. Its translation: CASSQRPGYEQYF.